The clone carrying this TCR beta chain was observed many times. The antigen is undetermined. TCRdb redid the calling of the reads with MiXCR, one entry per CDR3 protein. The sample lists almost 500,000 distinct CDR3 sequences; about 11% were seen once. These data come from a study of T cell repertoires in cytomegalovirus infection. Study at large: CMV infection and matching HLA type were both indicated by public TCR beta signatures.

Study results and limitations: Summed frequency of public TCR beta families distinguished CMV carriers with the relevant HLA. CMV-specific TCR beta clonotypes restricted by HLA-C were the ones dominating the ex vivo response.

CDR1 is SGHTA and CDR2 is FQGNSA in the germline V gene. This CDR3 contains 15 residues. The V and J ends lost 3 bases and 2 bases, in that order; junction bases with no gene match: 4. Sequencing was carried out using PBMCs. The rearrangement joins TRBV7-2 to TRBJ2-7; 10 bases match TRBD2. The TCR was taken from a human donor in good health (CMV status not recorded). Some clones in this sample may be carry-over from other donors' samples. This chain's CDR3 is CASSFSAGGPYEQYF. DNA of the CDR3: TGTGCCAGCAGCTTCTCAGCGGGAGGGCCCTACGAGCAGTACTTC.